Listed here is a single T cell receptor beta chain. The antigen is not known. These data originate in a study of cytomegalovirus exposure and HLA in healthy donors. About the study: Inside one of the first data releases sat around 80 million unique TCRs taken from HLA-typed donors. Notes on the study in general: Sequence variants that were highly shared formed a cluster that was likely a sequencing artifact. For most TCR beta V segments, an earlier analysis put the productive rate at about 90% or about 30% of the time.

Primers included in the PCR were 60 Vbeta and 13 Jbeta primers. The repertoire was sequenced with immunoSEQ multiplex PCR; TCRdb's copy has only in-frame clones and lacks some. This table holds under 200,000 clones, around 82% found once. The specimen sequenced was PBMCs. This clonotype was sampled from a male donor in good health and CMV-seronegative.

For the CDR3, the DNA is TGTGCCAGCAGCCGGATCGACAGGGATAATTCACCCCTCCACTTT. It yields the protein CASSRIDRDNSPLHF. V gene TRBV28 combines with J gene TRBJ1-6; 7 bases agree with TRBD1. CDR1 MDHEN and CDR2 SYDVKM come from the germline V gene. This CDR3 spans 15 amino acids. After removal of 6 bases from V and 5 bases from J, the junction contained 7 bases not matched to a gene.